This T cell receptor beta chain comes out of a study of blood T cell repertoires in COVID-19. Study at large: Material from acute and convalescent COVID-19 was sourced from the United States, Italy and Spain. Nucleic acid was either cDNA or gDNA, and it came from T cells, B-cell-depleted T cells, or PBMCs.

Per the authors' pipeline: The authors estimated nucleated cell counts from reference gene primer amplification. TCRdb's table, derived via immunoSEQ multiplex PCR, lists solely in-frame clones and lacks some. V and J calls and clone size are those listed in that table; D and trimming were worked out from the DNA. The table has over 250,000 clones, around 90% seen once. J lost 3 bases, V lost 8 bases, and 14 bases had no gene match. The CDR3 runs to 16 residues. Germline CDR1 MNHNY, CDR2 SVGAGI (reference sequence). Seattle researchers signed up patients amid active infection and tracked them longitudinally.

The J gene is TRBJ2-3, the V gene TRBV6-6; 7 positions match TRBD2. The sequence was obtained from a person aged 18 to 35 with COVID-19, enrolled during active disease. Sequences were obtained from peripheral blood. DNA of the CDR3: TGTGCCAGCCAAAGGCTCCCCAGCGGGAATACAGATACGCAGTATTTT. Protein product: CASQRLPSGNTDTQYF.